This T cell receptor (beta chain) appears in the sequencing data of a study of vaccination and CD4 T cells after COVID-19. A few counts support this clonotype. Its antigen is still unknown. The Oncomine TCR Beta short-read assay was applied to DNA of cultured CD4+ T cells. CD4+ T cells were cultured, and genomic DNA was extracted from them. TCRdb independently ran MiXCR on the PCR reads; one entry per CDR3 protein. The sample contains about 22,000 distinct CDR3 sequences, roughly two fifths of which appear only once. CDR3 length equals 16 residues. The V gene's germline CDR1 is MNHEY and CDR2 SMNVEV (reference sequence). V lost 2 bases to trimming and J lost 9 bases; unmatched junction nucleotides: 10. Time point given: late sampling 161 to 241 days after vaccination in three convalescent patients. Treatment of the sample: approximately nine-day PBMC culture with coronavirus spike peptide pools or control peptides (ViraFEST assay).

The sample was CD4+ T cells from blood, cultured in vitro, taken about 7 months after SARS-CoV-2 vaccination. The chain employs TRBV27 and TRBJ1-6; 7 bases map to TRBD1. The sequence was collected from a human donor who had recovered from COVID-19. Here the CDR3 reads CASSLTLAGGVSPLHF. In DNA, the CDR3 is TGTGCCAGCAGTTTAACACTGGCAGGGGGTGTTTCACCCCTCCACTTT.